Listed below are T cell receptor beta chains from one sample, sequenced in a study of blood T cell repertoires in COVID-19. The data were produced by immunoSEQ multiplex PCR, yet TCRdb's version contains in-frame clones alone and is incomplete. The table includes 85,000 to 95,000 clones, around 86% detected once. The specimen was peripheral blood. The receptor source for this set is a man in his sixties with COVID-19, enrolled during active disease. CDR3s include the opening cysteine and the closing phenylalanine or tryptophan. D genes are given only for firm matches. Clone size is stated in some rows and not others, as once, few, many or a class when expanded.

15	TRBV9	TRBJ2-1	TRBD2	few	TGTGCCAGCAGCCCTAGCGGGAGAGGCGGCAATGAGCAGTTCTTC	CASSPSGRGGNEQFF
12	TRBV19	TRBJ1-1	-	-	TGTGCCAGTAGTACCAATGGAGGGATTGCTTTCTTT	CASSTNGGIAFF
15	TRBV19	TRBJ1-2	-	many	TGTGCCAGTAGTTCGACAGGTGTACTATTTTATGGCTACACCTTC	CASSSTGVLFYGYTF
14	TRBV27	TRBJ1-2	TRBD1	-	TGTGCCAGCAGCCGGACAGGGCATAACTATGGCTACACCTTC	CASSRTGHNYGYTF
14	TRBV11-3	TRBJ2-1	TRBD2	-	TGTGCCAGCAGCCCTACTAGCGGGAACGATGAGCAGTTCTTC	CASSPTSGNDEQFF
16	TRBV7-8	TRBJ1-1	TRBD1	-	TGTGCCAGCAGCTCGACCGGGACAGGGATGAACACTGAAGCTTTCTTT	CASSSTGTGMNTEAFF
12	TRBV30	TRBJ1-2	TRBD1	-	TGTGCCTGGAGGCGCCAGGGGGAGGGCTACACCTTC	CAWRRQGEGYTF
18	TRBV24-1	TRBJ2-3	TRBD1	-	TGTGCCACCAGTGATCGATTCAGACAGGGTGCTAGCACAGATACGCAGTATTTT	CATSDRFRQGASTDTQYF
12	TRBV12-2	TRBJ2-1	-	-	TGTGCAAGTCGCTTACCTCCCAGAAAGCAGTTCTTC	CASRLPPRKQFF
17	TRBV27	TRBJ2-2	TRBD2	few	TGTGCCAGCAGTGGGACTAGCGGGAGGACTAACACCGGGGAGCTGTTTTTT	CASSGTSGRTNTGELFF
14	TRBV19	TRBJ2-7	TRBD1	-	TGTGCCAGTAGTAAAGGGACAGCCGCCTACGAGCAGTACTTC	CASSKGTAAYEQYF
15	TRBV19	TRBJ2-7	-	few	TGTGCCAGTAGTATTCTTTCGGGGAGCTCCTACGAGCAGTACTTC	CASSILSGSSYEQYF
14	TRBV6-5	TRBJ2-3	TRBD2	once	TGTGCCAGCATTCCCGGGGGGAACACAGATACGCAGTATTTT	CASIPGGNTDTQYF
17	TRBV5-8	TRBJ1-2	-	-	TGTGCCAGCAGCTTGTGTATAATAGTGGAGAATGGGTGGTGCTACACCTTC	CASSLCIIVENGWCYTF
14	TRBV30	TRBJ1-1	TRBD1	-	TGTGCCTGGAGTCGAACCAGGGGGCTGTCTGAAGCTTTCTTT	CAWSRTRGLSEAFF
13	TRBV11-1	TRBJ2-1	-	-	TGTGCCAGCAGCTTAACCAGCTGGAGGGGGCAGTTCTTC	CASSLTSWRGQFF
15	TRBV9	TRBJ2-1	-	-	TGTGCCAGCAGCGTAGGAAGCCGCGGGGACAATGAGCAGTTCTTC	CASSVGSRGDNEQFF